The 27 T cell receptor beta chains reported below all come from one sample, sequenced in a study of post-analysis software for immune sequencing data. Notes on the study in general: In patients, TRBV5-6, TRBV5-1 and TRBV20-1 belonged to several TRBV segments found more frequently than in controls.

Tagging with unique molecular identifiers was a feature of the TCR beta cDNA libraries. TCRdb processed the PCR reads anew with MiXCR; each CDR3 protein has one entry. The sample has roughly 540,000 distinct CDR3 sequences, roughly 34% seen once. Their target antigens are unknown. Input material: blood. The receptors here all came from a girl aged 2-17 years with multiple sclerosis.

This clonotype was found a few times. The rearrangement links TRBV20-1 to TRBJ2-3; D is uncertain. V was pared by 6 bases and J by 3 bases, with 16 bases between. CDR3 length equals 14 residues. Germline CDR1 reads DFQATT; CDR2 reads SNEGSKA (reference sequence). The CDR3 nucleotides read TGCAGTGCAAAGAAGGTCGACGGGACAGATACGCAGTATTTT. Its protein is CSAKKVDGTDTQYF.

Worth noting for this clonotype: This clone may be a read error of a much larger clone one base away. The chain combines TRBV10-3 with TRBJ2-3, with TRBD1 as a possible D gene (7 bases). The ends were cut back, 7 bases at V and 8 bases at J, with 19 bases in the middle. The germline gives CDR1 ENHRY, CDR2 SYGVKD. The CDR3 has 14 amino acids. CDR3 in amino acids: CAITGTEGGGTQYF. The DNA for the CDR3 is TGTGCCATCACCGGGACAGAGGGAGGTGGTACGCAGTATTTT.

The chain joins TRBV13 to TRBJ2-4; TRBD1 matches at 8 bases. The CDR3 contains 15 residues. Losses at the gene ends were 5 bases for V and 6 bases for J; bases not matched to a gene: 9. Germline V gives CDR1 PRHDT, CDR2 FYEKMQ (reference sequence). CDR3 DNA sequence: TGTGCCAGCAGCGTGGACAGGGTAGAAGGAAACATTCAGTACTTC. It encodes CASSVDRVEGNIQYF.

The gene calls are TRBV20-1 and TRBJ2-3; D unresolved. Per the germline V gene, CDR1 is DFQATT and CDR2 is SNEGSKA (reference sequence). Trimming removed 0 bases from V and 0 bases from J, with 16 bases in between. The CDR3 consists of 17 residues. The CDR3 sequence: CSARDLTFGISTDTQYF. The CDR3 DNA reads as TGCAGTGCTAGAGATCTGACTTTTGGGATTAGCACAGATACGCAGTATTTT.

This clonotype has more than one count but fewer than ten. This chain uses TRBV12-3 or TRBV12-4 with TRBJ1-5; the match to TRBD1 covers 9 bases. The CDR3 is made up of 16 amino acids. The junction had 11 bases not matched to a gene; V was cut back by 5 bases and J by 6 bases. The CDR3 coding sequence is TGTGCCAGCAGTCAAGGGGACAGGGCAGGGGGTCAGCCCCAGCATTTT. Translation gives CASSQGDRAGGQPQHF.

This clonotype was seen only a few times. V and J are TRBV20-1 and TRBJ2-7, with D maybe TRBD1 (5 bases). V lost 2 bases and J 2 bases, leaving 13 bases between the germline ends. The V gene's germline CDR1 is DFQATT and CDR2 SNEGSKA (reference sequence). The CDR3 is made up of 14 amino acids. CDR3 amino acids: CSARMVGAPYEQYF. The CDR3 coding sequence is TGCAGTGCTAGAATGGTAGGGGCCCCCTACGAGCAGTACTTC.

This clonotype turned up a few times. V gene TRBV5-1 combines with J gene TRBJ2-3; D is ambiguous. Trimming left V 4 bases short and J 10 bases short, with 13 bases between. This CDR3 has 12 residues. Germline CDR1 is SGHRS and CDR2 is YFSETQ. The CDR3 DNA sequence: TGCGCCAGCAGCCCGAATACCGAGTCGCAGTATTTT. It yields the protein CASSPNTESQYF. Using reference TRBV5-1 and TRBJ2-3 for the parts outside the CDR3, the full variable domain is KAGVTQTPRYLIKTRGQQVTLSCSPISGHRSVSWYQQTPGQGLQFLFEYFSETQRNKGNFPGRFSGRQFSNSRSEMNVSTLELGDSALYLCASSPNTESQYFGPGTRLTVL.

The V and J genes are TRBV5-5 and TRBJ2-1; D is undetermined. V was clipped by 2 bases and J by 5 bases, with 8 bases between them. Germline V gives CDR1 SGHKS, CDR2 YYEKEE (reference sequence). This CDR3 is 13 amino acids long. CDR3 sequence reads: CASSLRPDNEQFF. CDR3 coding DNA: TGTGCCAGCAGCTTACGTCCGGACAATGAGCAGTTCTTC.

This clonotype was counted between two and nine times. The chain links TRBV7-2 to TRBJ2-7; 7 nucleotides agree with TRBD2. Germline assignment: CDR1 SGHTA and CDR2 FQGNSA. This CDR3 is 15 amino acids long. Losses at the gene ends were 3 bases for V and 2 bases for J; bases not matched to a gene: 7. The CDR3 DNA is TGTGCCAGCAGCTTGGAGCTAGCGGTTACCTACGAGCAGTACTTC. It is translated as CASSLELAVTYEQYF. Together with reference TRBV7-2 and TRBJ2-7, the CDR3 gives the full variable domain: GAGVSQSPSNKVTEKGKDVELRCDPISGHTALYWYRQSLGQGLEFLIYFQGNSAPDKSGLPSDRFSAERTGGSVSTLTIQRTQQEDSAVYLCASSLELAVTYEQYFGPGTRLTVT.

This clonotype was found many times. J is TRBJ2-3 and V is TRBV24-1; D is undetermined. V was cut by 3 bases and J by 2 bases, with 14 bases left in between. Germline V gives CDR1 KGHDR, CDR2 SFDVKD. The CDR3 loop spans 16 amino acids. The CDR3 nucleotides are TGTGCCACCAGTGATCCGCAGGAGCCGTTCACAGATACGCAGTATTTT. The encoded protein is CATSDPQEPFTDTQYF.

V and J are TRBV7-9 and TRBJ2-2; 10 positions agree with TRBD1. There are 12 residues in the CDR3. After removal of 9 bases from V and 7 bases from J, the junction contained 2 bases not matched to a gene. Germline V gene sequence: CDR1 SEHNR, CDR2 FQNEAQ (reference sequence). CDR3 residues: CARGQGIGELFF. The CDR3 DNA is TGTGCCAGGGGACAGGGGATCGGGGAGCTGTTTTTT. The entire variable domain, with the rest obtained from reference TRBV7-9 and TRBJ2-2, is as follows: DTGVSQNPRHKITKRGQNVTFRCDPISEHNRLYWYRQTLGQGPEFLTYFQNEAQLEKSRLLSDRFSAERPKGSFSTLEIQRTEQGDSAMYLCARGQGIGELFFGEGSRLTVL.

There are a few counts of this clonotype. This chain links TRBV6-1 with TRBJ2-7; D perhaps matches TRBD1 (6 bases). V gave up 2 bases and J gave up 2 bases, with 10 bases separating them. CDR1 is MNHNS, CDR2 SASEGT, per germline. The CDR3 loop spans 14 amino acids. The CDR3 DNA sequence: TGTGCCAGCAGTGAATGGGGGCCCACCTACGAGCAGTACTTC. Protein product: CASSEWGPTYEQYF.

In its sample, this clonotype was seen many times. The chain recombines TRBV6-5 with TRBJ2-6, with D perhaps matching TRBD1 (5 bases). Trimming shortened V by 6 bases and J by 3 bases, and 9 bases separated the two germline ends. The length of the CDR3 is 14 residues. CDR1 is MNHEY, CDR2 SVGAGI, per germline. The CDR3: CASRQGFGANVLTF. The CDR3 nucleotides are TGTGCCAGCAGGCAGGGATTTGGGGCCAACGTCCTGACTTTC.

This clonotype has more than one count but fewer than ten. The chain joins TRBV20-1 to TRBJ1-1, with D perhaps matching TRBD1 (5 bases). The CDR3 consists of 15 residues. The germline V and J ends were trimmed by 5 bases and 0 bases, with 16 bases remaining between them. The germline CDR1 and CDR2 sequences are DFQATT and SNEGSKA (reference sequence). The CDR3 DNA sequence: TGCAGTGCTGGCCGGGGGGTAGGGATGAACACTGAAGCTTTCTTT. It codes for CSAGRGVGMNTEAFF.

This chain connects TRBV5-1 to TRBJ2-7; 8 nucleotides align to TRBD1. Germline V lookup: CDR1 SGHRS, CDR2 YFSETQ. Trimming at V came to 0 bases and at J to 0 bases, leaving 5 bases not matched to a gene. The CDR3 sequence is 16 residues long. CDR3 residues: CASSLEPGGFSYEQYF. The CDR3 nucleotides are TGCGCCAGCAGCTTGGAGCCAGGGGGCTTCTCCTACGAGCAGTACTTC.

Only one count was recorded for this clonotype. The rearrangement links TRBV11-2 to TRBJ2-3; D ambiguous. V lost 3 bases, J lost 6 bases, and 7 bases lay in between. This CDR3 spans 12 amino acids. CDR1 SGHAT and CDR2 FQNNGV come from the germline V gene. The chain's CDR3 is CASSLIVDTQYF. DNA of the CDR3: TGTGCCAGCAGCTTGATAGTGGATACGCAGTATTTT.

V gene TRBV5-1 combines with J gene TRBJ1-2; D possibly corresponds to TRBD1 (6 bases). Trimming cost V 4 bases and J 7 bases, with 17 bases left between them. The CDR3 spans 14 residues. The germline V gene has CDR1 SGHRS and CDR2 YFSETQ. The CDR3, as DNA: TGCGCCAGCAGCCCTCAGGGAGGGGGTCGTGGCTACACCTTC. It is translated as CASSPQGGGRGYTF.

CDR3 sequence (DNA): TGTGCCAGCAGTGCCCGAAGGGGTGGCAATGAGCAGTTCTTC. Residues: CASSARRGGNEQFF. The chain uses TRBV6-4 and TRBJ2-1; the D gene is possibly TRBD1 (5 bases). Trimming pared 4 bases from V and 6 bases from J, leaving 13 bases between. Germline-derived CDR1 and CDR2 are MRHNA and SNTAGT. CDR3 length equals 14 residues.

This clonotype appeared once. This sequence joins TRBV6-1 and TRBJ1-1; D may be TRBD1 (5 bases). Trimming pared 6 bases from V and 5 bases from J, leaving 13 bases between. The germline CDR1 and CDR2 sequences are MNHNS and SASEGT. This CDR3 is built from 13 residues. The CDR3 DNA is TGTGCCAGCAGCCTAAGGCAGGGAACTGAAGCTTTCTTT. This translates into CASSLRQGTEAFF.

This clonotype was detected many times. The chain is built from TRBV29-1 and TRBJ2-7, with no clear D. The ends were cut back, 5 bases at V and 4 bases at J, with 12 bases in the middle. Per germline, CDR1 SQVTM and CDR2 ANQGSEA. This CDR3 comprises 12 residues. DNA of the CDR3: TGCAGCGTTTGGTCCGACGGGTACGAGCAGTACTTC. Protein sequence: CSVWSDGYEQYF.

This clonotype was recorded at least ten times. The genes are TRBV12-3 or TRBV12-4 and TRBJ2-7; D may match TRBD1 or TRBD2 (5 bases each). V was pared by 9 bases and J by 0 bases, with 9 bases between. The CDR3 is 12 amino acids. The CDR3 DNA sequence: TGTGCCAGTGGGGGAAGCTCCTACGAGCAGTACTTC. It codes for CASGGSSYEQYF.

This clonotype has only a few counts. The V gene is TRBV12-3 or TRBV12-4, the J gene TRBJ1-5, with a weak D call TRBD1 (5 bases). The CDR3 is 13 amino acids. V lost 2 bases, J lost 5 bases, and 7 bases lay in between. CDR3 nucleotides: TGTGCCAGCAGTTTATGGGGGGATCAGCCCCAGCATTTT. It translates to CASSLWGDQPQHF.

This clonotype appeared a few times. The genes are TRBV6-1 and TRBJ2-5; no clear D. V was pared by 5 bases and J by 5 bases, with 12 bases between. Per the germline V gene, CDR1 is MNHNS and CDR2 is SASEGT. CDR3 size: 13 residues. The CDR3 spells CASSTYNGETQYF. CDR3 nucleotide sequence: TGTGCCAGCAGTACCTATAACGGGGAGACCCAGTACTTC.

The CDR3 spells CASSLEYSNEKLFF. As DNA, the CDR3 is TGCGCCAGCAGCTTGGAGTATTCTAATGAAAAACTGTTTTTT. This chain joins TRBV5-1 and TRBJ1-4, with unresolved D. The CDR3 covers 14 residues. V shed 0 bases and J shed 3 bases, with 6 bases lying between them. Per germline, CDR1 SGHRS and CDR2 YFSETQ.

The gene calls are TRBV9 and TRBJ2-1; TRBD2 matches 9 bases. J gave up 7 bases and V 4 bases, and 9 bases lay outside the gene matches. The CDR3 totals 15 residues. Germline V gene sequence: CDR1 SGDLS, CDR2 YYNGEE. The DNA of the CDR3 is TGTGCCAGCAGCATCGACCTAGCGGGGTTGAATGAGCAGTTCTTC. Translated, it gives CASSIDLAGLNEQFF.

This clonotype was recorded a few times. V is TRBV7-3 and J is TRBJ1-2, with TRBD1 matching 7 bases. With 4 bases clipped from V and 4 bases from J, the junction kept 12 bases outside the gene matches. The CDR3 has 16 amino acids. The germline CDR1 and CDR2 sequences are SGHTA and FQGTGA. CDR3 sequence reads: CASSSGPGQKIYGYTF. The CDR3 DNA is TGTGCCAGCAGCTCCGGACCGGGACAGAAGATCTATGGCTACACCTTC.

The chain has TRBV7-2 and TRBJ2-2, with D maybe TRBD2 (5 bases). The CDR3 totals 17 residues. Trimming took 4 bases from V and 1 from J, leaving 16 bases between them. Germline values: CDR1 SGHTA, CDR2 FQGNSA. The CDR3 DNA sequence: TGTGCCAGCAGCTCGAGGGTTGGGGTTAGGAACACCGGGGAGCTGTTTTTT. Protein sequence: CASSSRVGVRNTGELFF.